The T cell receptor (beta chain) described here comes from a study of Ad26.COV2.S vaccination and SARS-CoV-2 variants. CDR1 and CDR2 from the germline V gene are ENHRY and SYGVKD. This CDR3 comprises 15 residues. The ends lost 6 bases at V and 1 base at J; junction bases unmatched: 9. Documented treatment: roughly 18 received Ad26.COV2.S at low or high dose, single or two shots; about 5 received placebo; per-sample allocation not given. Day 63 after the first vaccine or placebo injection was the time point for sampling. Sequencing used immunoSEQ multiplex PCR; TCRdb keeps in-frame clones, though not all of them. The sample has some 370,000 clones; about 80% are singletons.

The sequences come from peripheral blood, collected in a trial of Ad26.COV2.S vaccine versus placebo. The chain is built from TRBV10-3 and TRBJ2-7, with 7 bases lining up with TRBD2. This clonotype was obtained from a person aged 18-60 years who received the Ad26.COV2.S COVID-19 vaccine or a placebo. CDR3 DNA: TGTGCCATCAGAGCCGGGACTACAAAATCCTACGAGCAGTACTTC. This translates into CAIRAGTTKSYEQYF.